These T cell receptor beta chains were read from a single sample in a study of T cell changes during pregnancy in multiple sclerosis. The repertoire was sequenced with immunoSEQ multiplex PCR; TCRdb's copy has only in-frame clones and lacks some. The sample gives 55,000 to 75,000 clones, around 91% of which show up once; about 2% is in the top ten. The sequences come from peripheral blood, collected in the third trimester of pregnancy. The receptors were sampled from a female donor in good health, enrolled as a control in a pregnancy study. Both conserved end residues are part of each CDR3. Fields, in order: V gene, J gene, CDR3 protein.

V: TRBV5-1; J: TRBJ1-2; CDR3: CASSLAAPYTGGYTF
V: TRBV7-3; J: TRBJ2-3; CDR3: CASSPLAGLGDTQYF
V: TRBV6-6; J: TRBJ1-4; CDR3: CASNGRRGGREKLFF
V: TRBV7-8; J: TRBJ1-5; CDR3: CASSLERGMGQPQHF
V: TRBV11-2; J: TRBJ2-3; CDR3: CASSLDLPGTDTQYF
V: TRBV7-6; J: TRBJ2-1; CDR3: CASSSPRDSSYNEQFF
V: TRBV19; J: TRBJ2-7; CDR3: CASRQGARASYEQYF
V: TRBV28; J: TRBJ1-5; CDR3: CASSPGPFPGNQPQHF
V: TRBV28; J: TRBJ2-3; CDR3: CASSWGQFSTDTQYF
V: TRBV6-1; J: TRBJ1-2; CDR3: CASRGGGYGYTF
V: TRBV5-1; J: TRBJ1-1; CDR3: CASSFVRANTEAFF
V: TRBV19; J: TRBJ1-3; CDR3: CASSLRGPGNTIYF
V: TRBV28; J: TRBJ2-7; CDR3: CASSKVGLAGGPTKEQYF
V: TRBV6-5; J: TRBJ2-5; CDR3: CASSSGLAGRQETQYF
V: TRBV7-8; J: TRBJ2-1; CDR3: CASSPARLAGGQRLQYNEQFF
V: TRBV5-1; J: TRBJ2-2; CDR3: CASSGGLANTGELFF
V: TRBV6-5; J: TRBJ2-3; CDR3: CASRSRGRLTDTQYF
V: TRBV5-4; J: TRBJ2-3; CDR3: CASSLGQGRDTQYF
V: TRBV7-9; J: TRBJ2-4; CDR3: CASSRRGGLAKNIQYF
V: TRBV7-2; J: TRBJ1-4; CDR3: CASKDRGGGKLFF
V: TRBV28; J: TRBJ2-7; CDR3: CASTQVGVYEQYF
V: TRBV15; J: TRBJ1-1; CDR3: CATRQGARENTEAFF
V: TRBV19; J: TRBJ1-5; CDR3: CASSMITGTRQPQHF
V: TRBV6-6; J: TRBJ1-1; CDR3: CASSYPDGGAFF
V: TRBV5-6; J: TRBJ2-6; CDR3: CASSPDSSGANVLTF
V: TRBV7-2; J: TRBJ2-3; CDR3: CASSLGQGITSTDTQYF
V: TRBV19; J: TRBJ2-3; CDR3: CASSIFSGRADTQYF
V: TRBV2; J: TRBJ1-1; CDR3: CASAKTGNTEAFF
V: TRBV4-1; J: TRBJ1-1; CDR3: CASSQGEYAEAFF
V: TRBV5-6; J: TRBJ2-2; CDR3: CASSLGHSNTGELFF
V: TRBV29-1; J: TRBJ2-5; CDR3: CSVYRVGETQYF
V: TRBV6-6; J: TRBJ2-5; CDR3: CASSSLGSGVETQYF
V: TRBV27; J: TRBJ1-5; CDR3: CASSFKWGDVNQPQHF
V: TRBV19; J: TRBJ1-5; CDR3: CASRPGTGGNQPQHF
V: TRBV15; J: TRBJ2-5; CDR3: CATSGGTGETETQYF
V: TRBV27; J: TRBJ2-7; CDR3: CASSFGTGGYEQYF
V: TRBV5-4; J: TRBJ1-1; CDR3: CASSRTGTGATEAFF
V: TRBV7-3; J: TRBJ1-3; CDR3: CASSLAGGTGNTIYF
V: TRBV7-6; J: TRBJ1-1; CDR3: CASSFAGGDTEAFF
V: TRBV7-8; J: TRBJ1-2; CDR3: CASSTRTPGQGVIYTF
V: TRBV5-4; J: TRBJ1-1; CDR3: CASSLGVPGRVLAFF
V: TRBV2; J: TRBJ2-7; CDR3: CASSPRTSLTYEQYF
V: TRBV21-1; J: TRBJ1-2; CDR3: CASSKTGQGCGYTF
V: TRBV13; J: TRBJ2-7; CDR3: CASSVSGFVEQYF
V: TRBV7-3; J: TRBJ1-1; CDR3: CASSWGLGNTEAFF
V: TRBV6-1; J: TRBJ2-7; CDR3: CASSEEGGTVYEQYF
V: TRBV18; J: TRBJ2-2; CDR3: CASSPGTRLTGELFF
V: TRBV7-9; J: TRBJ1-4; CDR3: CASSSKGAQEEKLFF
V: TRBV2; J: TRBJ1-1; CDR3: CASSEREGGTEAFF